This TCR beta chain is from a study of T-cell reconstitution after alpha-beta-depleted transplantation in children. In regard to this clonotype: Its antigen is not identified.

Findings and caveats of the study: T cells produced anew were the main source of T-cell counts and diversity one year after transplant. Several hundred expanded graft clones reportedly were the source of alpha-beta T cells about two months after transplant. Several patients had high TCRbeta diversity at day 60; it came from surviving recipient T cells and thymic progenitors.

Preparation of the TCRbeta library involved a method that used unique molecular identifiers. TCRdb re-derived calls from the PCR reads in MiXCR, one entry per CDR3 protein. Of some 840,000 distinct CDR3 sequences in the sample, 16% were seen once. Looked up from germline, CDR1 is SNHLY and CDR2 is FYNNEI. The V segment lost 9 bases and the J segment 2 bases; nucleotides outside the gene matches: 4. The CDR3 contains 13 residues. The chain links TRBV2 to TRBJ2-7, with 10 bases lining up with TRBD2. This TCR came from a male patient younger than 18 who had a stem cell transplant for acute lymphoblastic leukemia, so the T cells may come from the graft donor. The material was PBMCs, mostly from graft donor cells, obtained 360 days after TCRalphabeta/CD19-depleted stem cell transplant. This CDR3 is CASFGLAAYEQYF. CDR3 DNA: TGTGCCAGTTTTGGACTAGCGGCCTACGAGCAGTACTTC.